Listed below are T cell receptor beta chains from one sample, sequenced in a study of OX40 agonist ivuxolimab in advanced cancers. The repertoire was sequenced with immunoSEQ multiplex PCR; TCRdb's copy has only in-frame clones and lacks some. Of over 45,000 clones listed, around nine tenths are singletons. The material sequenced was CD4+ or CD8+ T cells sorted from blood, taken in a trial of the OX40 agonist ivuxolimab. Receptors were obtained from an adult with an advanced solid tumor such as melanoma, head and neck, liver or kidney cancer. Both conserved end residues are part of each CDR3. Expanded clones get a size class; other rows say once, few or many, or leave the size out.

v_call clone_size cdr3_aa
TRBV6-6 - CASSRLAGAYNEQFF
TRBV10-3 - CAISDRKEAFF
TRBV10-3 - CAISESGGPYGYTF
TRBV5-1 - CASSLGGTGYNEQYF
TRBV6-5 - CASSYARGGYEQYF
TRBV11-2 - CASSLGAGGGYEQYF
TRBV29-1 - CSVEADGGTTEAFF
TRBV21-1 once CAKPYSRARLGASYEQYF
TRBV5-1 - CASSRGVGQAVGYTF
TRBV29-1 - CSVKRGYEQYF
TRBV5-1 - CASSLGGSRETQYF
TRBV5-4 few CASSPGQGWQETQYF
TRBV5-4 - CASSSSDIYEQYF
TRBV7-9 once CASSLAGGANVLTF
TRBV5-1 - CASSPGQGGNYTF
TRBV30 - CAWSVGDSGNTIYF
TRBV19 few CASSRADANTGELFF
TRBV6-5 - CASTSSSTGNYEQYF
TRBV19 - CASSFNRYEQYF
TRBV5-5 - CASSRTSGSTYEQYF
TRBV11-3 - CASSLDPTTEAFF
TRBV6-1 - CASSPTGEGNTIYF
TRBV5-1 few CASSLGWGGSNQPQHF
TRBV5-1 - CASSLRGPGANVLTF
TRBV6-1 - CASSARQGKGTIQPQHF
TRBV11-3 - CASSPGLGQAGELFF
TRBV5-1 once CASSDPAGQNIQYF
TRBV10-3 - CAISRGADGYTF
TRBV2 few CASSEVDSVYGYTF
TRBV29-1 - CSVLQGGTEAFF
TRBV11-2 - CASSPGYNEQFF
TRBV5-1 - CASSLGDRGFGYTF
TRBV6-5 medium-sized CASRYDGNQPQHF
TRBV18 once CASSDRSGLGYGYTF
TRBV11-2 - CASSPHPSGSGSKNIQYF
TRBV6-5 - CASSYSNSGGETQYF
TRBV6-1 - CASSIRGANEKLFF
TRBV30 - CAWSPGTGIRAFF
TRBV6-6 few CASSRRSYEQYF
TRBV5-1 few CASSLVPSRSPLHF